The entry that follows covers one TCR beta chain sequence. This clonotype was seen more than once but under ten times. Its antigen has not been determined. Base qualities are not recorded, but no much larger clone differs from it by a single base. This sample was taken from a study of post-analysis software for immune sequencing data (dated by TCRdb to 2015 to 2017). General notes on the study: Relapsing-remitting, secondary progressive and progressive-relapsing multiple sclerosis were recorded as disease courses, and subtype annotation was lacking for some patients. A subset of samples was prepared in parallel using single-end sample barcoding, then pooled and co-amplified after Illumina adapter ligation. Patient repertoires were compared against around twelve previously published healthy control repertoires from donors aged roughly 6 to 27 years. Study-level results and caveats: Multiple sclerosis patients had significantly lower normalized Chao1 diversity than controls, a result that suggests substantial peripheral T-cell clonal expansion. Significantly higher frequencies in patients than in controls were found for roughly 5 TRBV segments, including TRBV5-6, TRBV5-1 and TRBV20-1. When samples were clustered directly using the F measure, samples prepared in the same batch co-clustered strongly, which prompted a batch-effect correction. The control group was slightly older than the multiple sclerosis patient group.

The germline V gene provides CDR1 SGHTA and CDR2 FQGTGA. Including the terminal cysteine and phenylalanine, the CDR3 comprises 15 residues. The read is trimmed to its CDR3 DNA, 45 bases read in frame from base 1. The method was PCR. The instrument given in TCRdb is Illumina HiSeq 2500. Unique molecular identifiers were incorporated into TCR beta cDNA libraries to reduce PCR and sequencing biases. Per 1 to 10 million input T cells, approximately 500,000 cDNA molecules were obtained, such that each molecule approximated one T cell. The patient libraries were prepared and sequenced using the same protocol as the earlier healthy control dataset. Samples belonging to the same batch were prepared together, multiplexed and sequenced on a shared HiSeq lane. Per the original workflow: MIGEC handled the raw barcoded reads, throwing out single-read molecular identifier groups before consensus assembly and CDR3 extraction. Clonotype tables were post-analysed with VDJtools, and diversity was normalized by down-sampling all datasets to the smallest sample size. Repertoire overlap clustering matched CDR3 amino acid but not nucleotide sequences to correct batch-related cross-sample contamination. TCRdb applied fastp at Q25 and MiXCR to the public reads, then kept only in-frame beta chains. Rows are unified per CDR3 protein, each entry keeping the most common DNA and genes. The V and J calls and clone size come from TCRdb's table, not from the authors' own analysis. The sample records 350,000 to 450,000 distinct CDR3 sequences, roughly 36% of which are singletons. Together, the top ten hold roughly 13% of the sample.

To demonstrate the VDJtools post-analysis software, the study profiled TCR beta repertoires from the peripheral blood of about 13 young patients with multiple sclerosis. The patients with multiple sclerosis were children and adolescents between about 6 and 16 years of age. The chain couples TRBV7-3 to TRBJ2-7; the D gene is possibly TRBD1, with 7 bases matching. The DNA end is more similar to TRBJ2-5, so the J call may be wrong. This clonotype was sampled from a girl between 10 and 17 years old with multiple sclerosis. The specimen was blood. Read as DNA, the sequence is TGTGCCAGCAGCTCCAGTGGAGGGGGCATCGAGACCCAGTACTTC. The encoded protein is CASSSSGGGIETQYF.